The text below deals with one TCR beta chain. This entry belongs to a study of blood T cell repertoires in COVID-19. Overall study: The United States, Italy and Spain provided the acute and convalescent COVID-19 samples. T cells, B-cell-depleted T cells, or PBMCs supplied cDNA or gDNA.

In the original analysis: Researchers report that nucleated cell counts were estimated from reference gene primer amplification. Repertoires were generated with immunoSEQ multiplex PCR, while TCRdb's copy carries only in-frame clones and drops some. D and trimming come from the DNA, and the V and J calls and clone size come from that table. The profile shows nearly 80,000 clones, 84% of them singletons. Sequenced material: peripheral blood. This TCR derives from a man in his forties or fifties with acute or convalescent COVID-19.

CDR3 loop: CASSSTYQAKNIQYF. The CDR3 nucleotides are TGTGCCAGCAGTAGTACTTACCAAGCCAAAAACATTCAGTACTTC. This rearrangement joins TRBV6-2 or TRBV6-3 to TRBJ2-4; D is unresolved. Germline V gene lookup returns CDR1 MNHEY and CDR2 SVGEGT. Trimming removed 5 bases at V and 0 bases at J, with 11 bases between. CDR3 length equals 15 residues.